This T cell receptor (beta chain) was retrieved from a study of T cells after yellow fever vaccination. TCR cDNA was made by 5'RACE template switching, adding a universal primer site and UMIs. One entry per CDR3 protein results from TCRdb running MiXCR on the 5' RACE reads. The data show hundreds of thousands of distinct CDR3 sequences, approximately 18% seen once. This clonotype was detected a few times. The ends lost 5 bases at V and 3 bases at J; junction bases unmatched: 4. The germline V gene has CDR1 ENHRY and CDR2 SYGVKD. The CDR3 is made up of 13 amino acids. This sample comprised PBMCs, obtained before the yellow fever booster vaccination. The sequence came from a man aged 18 to 29 who received the YFV17D yellow fever vaccine. The chain couples TRBV10-3 to TRBJ2-7, with 7 bases identical to TRBD1. The DNA for the CDR3 is TGTGCCATCAGTTCCGGGACAGTCTACGAGCAGTACTTC. Translated: CAISSGTVYEQYF.